This TCR beta chain was identified during a study of memory CD4+ T cells and cytomegalovirus serostatus. Libraries were prepared by immunoSEQ multiplex PCR; TCRdb keeps only in-frame clonotypes and omits some of them. The sample holds just under 60,000 clones, about 81% seen once. Germline V gene sequence: CDR1 LGHNA, CDR2 YNFKEQ. This CDR3 is 13 amino acids long. Trimming left V 0 bases short and J 14 bases short, with 14 bases between. The sort gate was single viable CD3+CD4+CD8-CD45RO+ cells for memory CD4+ T cells. This chain connects TRBV4-2 to TRBJ2-1; unclear D gene. The sample taken for sequencing was memory CD4+ T cells from blood. The TCR comes from an adult in good health and CMV-seronegative. This CDR3 reads CASSQEGTAPEFF. As DNA, the CDR3 is TGTGCCAGCAGCCAAGAGGGAACGGCCCCGGAGTTCTTC.